Listed below are T cell receptor beta chains from one sample, sequenced in a study of B cell selection in AIRE deficiency. The assay was immunoSEQ multiplex PCR, and TCRdb's table has in-frame clones only and misses some. The repertoire holds about 25,000 clones, with 95% as singletons. Sequenced input: CD4+CD127+ conventional T cells sorted from PBMCs. The receptors stem from a human donor in good health. The CDR3 runs from the conserved cysteine through the conserved F or W. Each record gives: clone size, J gene, V gene, D gene, CDR3 protein, CDR3 DNA. A D gene is named only where the DNA matches it firmly. Size tells how often a clone was seen (once, few, many) or the class of an expanded clone, and some rows leave it out.

. | TRBJ1-1 | TRBV29-1 | . | CSVLQGPNTEAFF | TGCAGCGTTTTACAGGGCCCGAACACTGAAGCTTTCTTT
once | TRBJ2-5 | TRBV2 | . | CASNDRGLETQYF | TGTGCCAGCAATGACCGAGGATTGGAGACCCAGTACTTC
. | TRBJ2-1 | TRBV18 | . | CASSPPAEGGNEQFF | TGTGCCAGCTCACCCCCCGCGGAGGGGGGCAATGAGCAGTTCTTC
. | TRBJ2-3 | TRBV29-1 | TRBD2 | CSVETGRLSTDTQYF | TGCAGCGTTGAAACCGGGAGGCTTAGCACAGATACGCAGTATTTT
. | TRBJ2-1 | TRBV13 | TRBD2 | CASSLRTSGGATNEQFF | TGTGCCAGCAGCTTAAGGACTAGCGGGGGGGCGACCAATGAGCAGTTCTTC
. | TRBJ2-3 | TRBV18 | TRBD2 | CASSPSGIQNTQYF | TGTGCCAGCTCACCTAGCGGGATCCAAAATACGCAGTATTTT
. | TRBJ1-2 | TRBV4-1 | . | CASSQEVSAASYGYTF | TGCGCCAGCAGCCAAGAAGTTTCGGCAGCTAGCTATGGCTACACCTTC
few | TRBJ2-3 | TRBV2 | TRBD1 | CASRTGYTDTQYF | TGTGCCAGCCGGACAGGGTACACAGATACGCAGTATTTT
once | TRBJ1-1 | TRBV9 | . | CASTRTFIRPNTEAFF | TGTGCCAGCACTCGGACCTTTATCAGGCCGAACACTGAAGCTTTCTTT
. | TRBJ2-2 | TRBV6-4 | . | CASSVTRPGELFF | TGTGCCAGCAGTGTAACACGCCCCGGGGAGCTGTTTTTT
. | TRBJ2-4 | TRBV5-1 | . | CASSLGQEQYF | TGCGCCAGCAGCTTGGGACAGGAACAGTACTTC
. | TRBJ1-1 | TRBV7-9 | TRBD1 | CASSLETGGSSEAFF | TGTGCCAGCAGCTTAGAGACAGGGGGCTCTTCTGAAGCTTTCTTT
once | TRBJ2-5 | TRBV11-2 | . | CASSLGVGQQETQYF | TGTGCCAGCAGCTTAGGTGTCGGGCAACAAGAGACCCAGTACTTC
. | TRBJ2-1 | TRBV27 | TRBD2 | CASQSPGLDNEQFF | TGTGCCAGCCAGAGTCCGGGACTAGACAATGAGCAGTTCTTC
. | TRBJ2-2 | TRBV7-6 | . | CASSLVRGSAGELFF | TGTGCCAGCAGCTTAGTTCGGGGTTCCGCCGGGGAGCTGTTTTTT
. | TRBJ2-1 | TRBV5-5 | TRBD2 | CASSLRGGNYNEQFF | TGTGCCAGCAGCTTGCGCGGGGGTAACTACAATGAGCAGTTCTTC
. | TRBJ2-1 | TRBV2 | . | CASSSQFNEQFF | TGTGCCAGCAGCTCCCAGTTCAATGAGCAGTTCTTC
once | TRBJ1-3 | TRBV6-1 | . | CATSSGSGNTIYF | TGTGCCACGTCGTCGGGCTCTGGAAACACCATATATTTT
. | TRBJ1-4 | TRBV30 | . | CAWRGREREKLFF | TGTGCCTGGAGGGGCAGGGAGCGAGAAAAACTGTTTTTT
. | TRBJ2-3 | TRBV4-2 | TRBD2 | CASSQDMLAASSTDTQYF | TGTGCCAGCAGCCAAGATATGCTAGCGGCGTCGAGCACAGATACGCAGTATTTT
once | TRBJ1-3 | TRBV5-1 | . | CASSLGQPGSGNTIYF | TGCGCCAGCAGCTTGGGACAGCCAGGCTCTGGAAACACCATATATTTT
. | TRBJ2-1 | TRBV5-1 | . | CASSLEQPYNEQFF | TGCGCCAGCAGCTTGGAACAGCCGTACAATGAGCAGTTCTTC
once | TRBJ1-6 | TRBV12-5 | . | CASGPGTFNSPLHF | TGTGCTAGTGGTCCGGGGACCTTTAATTCACCCCTCCACTTT
. | TRBJ2-7 | TRBV18 | . | CASSPGGGHEQYF | TGTGCCAGCTCACCAGGCGGGGGCCACGAGCAGTACTTC
. | TRBJ2-5 | TRBV5-4 | TRBD2 | CASSREIASGGETQYF | TGTGCCAGCAGCCGGGAGATCGCTAGCGGGGGGGAGACCCAGTACTTC
. | TRBJ2-5 | TRBV5-4 | . | CASSRGRSQETQYF | TGTGCCAGCAGCCGGGGACGATCCCAAGAGACCCAGTACTTC
. | TRBJ2-3 | TRBV5-4 | . | CASSRWQSTDTQYF | TGTGCCAGCAGCCGGTGGCAGAGCACAGATACGCAGTATTTT
. | TRBJ2-5 | TRBV14 | TRBD2 | CASSQGATWTSFIETQYF | TGTGCCAGCAGCCAAGGAGCAACCTGGACTAGTTTTATAGAGACCCAGTACTTC
. | TRBJ2-7 | TRBV14 | . | CASSQVRYYEQYF | TGTGCCAGCAGCCAAGTGCGTTACTACGAGCAGTACTTC
once | TRBJ1-2 | TRBV5-8 | TRBD1 | CASSLVTGARNYGYTF | TGTGCCAGCAGCTTGGTGACAGGGGCGCGTAACTATGGCTACACCTTC
. | TRBJ1-3 | TRBV11-2 | . | CASSFEGISGNTIYF | TGTGCCAGCAGCTTCGAGGGGATCTCTGGAAACACCATATATTTT
. | TRBJ2-3 | TRBV10-3 | . | CAISESGSTDTQYF | TGTGCCATCAGTGAAAGCGGGAGCACAGATACGCAGTATTTT
. | TRBJ2-7 | TRBV19 | . | CASSIWDTSEQYF | TGTGCCAGTAGTATTTGGGACACATCCGAGCAGTACTTC
. | TRBJ1-1 | TRBV15 | . | CATSRDPGRSEAFF | TGTGCCACCAGCAGAGATCCGGGGCGGTCTGAAGCTTTCTTT
few | TRBJ2-3 | TRBV7-3 | TRBD2 | CASSPGLAGLTDTQYF | TGTGCCAGCAGCCCAGGACTAGCGGGTCTCACAGATACGCAGTATTTT
. | TRBJ2-7 | TRBV7-9 | . | CASSSSSGPRPYEQYF | TGTGCCAGCAGCTCTTCCTCGGGACCTAGACCCTACGAGCAGTACTTC
once | TRBJ2-3 | TRBV19 | TRBD2 | CASSITGGLAGARDTQYF | TGTGCCAGTAGTATAACTGGGGGACTAGCGGGGGCCAGGGATACGCAGTATTTT
. | TRBJ2-5 | TRBV10-3 | TRBD1 | CAISGRQGTEETQYF | TGTGCCATCAGTGGACGACAGGGTACCGAAGAGACCCAGTACTTC
. | TRBJ1-2 | TRBV5-6 | TRBD1 | CASSIDRGRSGYTF | TGTGCCAGCAGCATCGACAGGGGGCGAAGTGGCTACACCTTC
. | TRBJ2-7 | TRBV5-4 | TRBD1 | CASSLPGTGNYEQYF | TGTGCCAGCAGCTTGCCTGGGACAGGGAACTACGAGCAGTACTTC
. | TRBJ1-1 | TRBV6-1 | . | CASSARANRVKGTEAFF | TGTGCCAGCAGTGCTCGAGCCAACAGGGTAAAGGGCACTGAAGCTTTCTTT
. | TRBJ1-1 | TRBV6-5 | . | CASSYDRGPEAFF | TGTGCCAGCAGTTACGATCGGGGTCCTGAAGCTTTCTTT
once | TRBJ1-1 | TRBV29-1 | . | CSGGGRMNTEAFF | TGCAGCGGGGGGGGACGGATGAACACTGAAGCTTTCTTT
. | TRBJ1-2 | TRBV11-2 | . | CASSLVGAVGYGYTF | TGTGCCAGCAGCTTAGTTGGGGCAGTCGGGTATGGCTACACCTTC
. | TRBJ1-2 | TRBV5-1 | . | CASSLEPVNYGYTF | TGCGCCAGCAGCTTGGAGCCAGTCAACTATGGCTACACCTTC
. | TRBJ1-5 | TRBV15 | . | CATSSTGLNQPQHF | TGTGCCACCAGCAGTACAGGGCTCAATCAGCCCCAGCATTTT
. | TRBJ2-1 | TRBV7-7 | . | CASSLAGLGNEQFF | TGTGCCAGCAGCTTAGCAGGGCTGGGCAATGAGCAGTTCTTC
once | TRBJ2-2 | TRBV29-1 | TRBD1 | CSASSRGTGELFF | TGCAGCGCTAGTTCCAGGGGGACCGGGGAGCTGTTTTTT
. | TRBJ2-7 | TRBV5-1 | TRBD2 | CASSLVGGLDYEQYF | TGCGCCAGCAGCTTGGTGGGAGGACTAGACTACGAGCAGTACTTC
. | TRBJ2-2 | TRBV5-1 | TRBD2 | CASSALAGGFSGELFF | TGCGCCAGCAGCGCCCTAGCGGGGGGGTTCAGCGGGGAGCTGTTTTTT
. | TRBJ1-5 | TRBV30 | . | CAWSPMEGGDQPQHF | TGTGCCTGGAGCCCCATGGAGGGCGGGGATCAGCCCCAGCATTTT
. | TRBJ1-5 | TRBV18 | . | CASSRQRDQPQHF | TGTGCCAGCTCCAGGCAGAGGGATCAGCCCCAGCATTTT
. | TRBJ2-7 | TRBV10-1 | TRBD1 | CASSMDRTYEQYF | TGCGCCAGCAGCATGGACAGGACGTACGAGCAGTACTTC
. | TRBJ2-5 | TRBV27 | TRBD1 | CASSTDRGRRWSKETQYF | TGTGCCAGCAGCACGGACAGGGGGCGTCGATGGTCAAAGGAGACCCAGTACTTC
. | TRBJ1-6 | TRBV27 | . | CASSSSPPSGYNSPLHF | TGTGCCAGCAGTTCCTCCCCTCCCTCTGGATATAATTCACCCCTCCACTTT
. | TRBJ1-4 | TRBV7-8 | . | CASSFDLDSDHEKLFF | TGTGCCAGCAGCTTCGACCTTGACAGCGATCATGAAAAACTGTTTTTT
. | TRBJ2-3 | TRBV19 | . | CASSINRDRRDTQYF | TGTGCCAGTAGTATCAACCGGGACCGTAGGGATACGCAGTATTTT
. | TRBJ1-6 | TRBV6-1 | . | CASSELGGNSPLHF | TGTGCCAGCAGTGAATTAGGGGGAAATTCACCCCTCCACTTT
. | TRBJ2-1 | TRBV7-9 | TRBD1 | CASSLRGQINNEQFF | TGTGCCAGCAGCTTAAGGGGGCAGATTAACAATGAGCAGTTCTTC
. | TRBJ2-3 | TRBV7-2 | TRBD2 | CASSLDPSGGTDTQYF | TGTGCCAGCAGCTTAGATCCTAGCGGGGGCACAGATACGCAGTATTTT